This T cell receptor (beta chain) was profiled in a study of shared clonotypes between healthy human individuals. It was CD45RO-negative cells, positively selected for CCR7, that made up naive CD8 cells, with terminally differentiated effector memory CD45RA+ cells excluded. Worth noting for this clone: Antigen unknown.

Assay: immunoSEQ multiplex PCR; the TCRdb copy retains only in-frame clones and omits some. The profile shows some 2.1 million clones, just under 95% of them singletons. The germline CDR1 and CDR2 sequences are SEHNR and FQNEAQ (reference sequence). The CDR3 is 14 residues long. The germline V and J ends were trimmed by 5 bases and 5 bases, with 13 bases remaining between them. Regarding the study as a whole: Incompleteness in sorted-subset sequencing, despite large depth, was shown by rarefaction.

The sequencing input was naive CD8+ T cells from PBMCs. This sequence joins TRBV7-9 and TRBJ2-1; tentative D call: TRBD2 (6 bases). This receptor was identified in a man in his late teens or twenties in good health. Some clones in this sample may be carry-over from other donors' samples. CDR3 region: CASSPLGLNNEQFF. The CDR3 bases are TGTGCCAGCAGCCCCCTGGGACTCAACAATGAGCAGTTCTTC.